The 18 T cell receptor beta chains given below trace back to one sample, sequenced in a study of OX40 agonist ivuxolimab in advanced cancers. The library came from the immunoSEQ multiplex PCR assay. The clones in this table, taken by TCRdb from immuneACCESS, are in-frame only. Not every clone is retained; where verified, under half of the shortfall comes from an unresolved V gene, and the cause of the rest is unknown. The sample yields 100,000 or so clones; under 85% were counted once. The top ten hold roughly 5% of the sample. The material was CD4+ or CD8+ T cells sorted from blood, obtained in a trial of the OX40 agonist ivuxolimab. The receptors derive from an adult with an advanced solid tumor such as melanoma, head and neck, liver or kidney cancer.

The chain is built from TRBV21-1 and TRBJ1-5. TRBV21-1 has pseudogene status. The CDR3 consists of 15 residues. The CDR3 sequence is CASSSRTDSNQPQHF. DNA of the CDR3: TGTGCCAGCAGCAGCCGGACGGATAGCAATCAGCCCCAGCATTTT.

The J gene is TRBJ1-1, the V gene TRBV2; D is unresolved. The germline CDR1 and CDR2 sequences are SNHLY and FYNNEI. Trimming took off 2 bases at V and 4 bases at J, with 11 bases between the two ends. This CDR3 is 14 amino acids long. CDR3 nucleotide sequence: TGTGCCAGCAGTGAAAGTTTAGCGGGCACTGAAGCTTTCTTT. It codes for CASSESLAGTEAFF.

The chain has TRBV7-2 and TRBJ2-2; 9 positions match TRBD2. Germline loops: CDR1 SGHTA, CDR2 FQGNSA. The CDR3 sequence is 17 residues long. The J segment lost 3 bases and the V segment lost 7 bases, leaving 12 bases of the junction unmatched. The CDR3 loop is CASTPGASGAHTGELFF. CDR3 nucleotide sequence: TGTGCCAGCACCCCTGGGGCTAGCGGGGCCCACACCGGGGAGCTGTTTTTT.

This chain links TRBV5-1 with TRBJ2-1, with 8 positions matching TRBD2. CDR1 is SGHRS, CDR2 YFSETQ, per germline. CDR3 length: 15 amino acids. V shed 0 bases, J shed 4 bases, and the junction held 3 bases outside the gene matches. The CDR3 loop reads CASSLGASGYNEQFF. CDR3 sequence (DNA): TGCGCCAGCAGCTTGGGTGCTAGCGGGTACAATGAGCAGTTCTTC.

This chain joins TRBV7-2 and TRBJ2-4, with D possibly being TRBD2 (5 bases). The CDR3 consists of 13 residues. Trimming pared 4 bases from V and 6 bases from J, leaving 10 bases between. From germline, CDR1 is SGHTA and CDR2 FQGNSA. The CDR3 region is CASSWYGVNIQYF. The CDR3 coding sequence is TGTGCCAGCAGCTGGTACGGGGTAAACATTCAGTACTTC.

Points on this clone: Because the CDR3 is missing its conserved closing phenylalanine or tryptophan, this is likely a read error. The DNA is omitted, as the CDR3 cannot be located on it reliably, and the CDR3 follows TCRdb's listing. This sequence joins TRBV4-1 and TRBJ1-2; the table assigns TRBD1, which was not confirmed against the DNA. CDR1 and CDR2 from the germline V gene are MGHRA and YSYEKL. Inclusive of both ends, the CDR3 amounts to 12 amino acids. CDR3 in amino acids: CASSQEFGQLSI.

This clone was counted only a few times. The chain is built from TRBV9 and TRBJ2-3; a weak D match, TRBD2 (5 bases). CDR1 is SGDLS and CDR2 is YYNGEE in the germline V gene. Trimming removed 0 bases at V and 6 bases at J, with 14 bases between. The CDR3 contains 15 residues. The CDR3 region has the DNA TGTGCCAGCAGCGTAGACGGGAAGGGCTTCGATACGCAGTATTTT. Protein product: CASSVDGKGFDTQYF.

The chain is built from TRBV5-1 and TRBJ2-1, with 7 positions matching TRBD2. The CDR3 spans 16 residues. The V gene end was trimmed by 1 base and the J gene end by 0 bases; junction bases not matched to a gene: 4. Germline V lookup: CDR1 SGHRS, CDR2 YFSETQ. CDR3 bases: TGCGCCAGCAGCTTGAGCGGCGGGAGCTCCTACAATGAGCAGTTCTTC. This translates into CASSLSGGSSYNEQFF.

This chain joins TRBV9 and TRBJ2-1, with 8 bases lining up with TRBD2. The germline CDR1 and CDR2 sequences are SGDLS and YYNGEE. Trimming cost V 0 bases and J 4 bases; bases outside gene matches: 6. This CDR3 spans 16 amino acids. The CDR3 spells CASSVAVAGHYNEQFF. CDR3 bases: TGTGCCAGCAGCGTAGCGGTAGCGGGACATTACAATGAGCAGTTCTTC.

CDR3 in DNA: TGCAGCGTTCAAGTTACGCGGGACAGGGTCAATGAGCAGTTCTTC. Its translation is CSVQVTRDRVNEQFF. The chain recombines TRBV29-1 with TRBJ2-1; 9 nucleotides match TRBD1. V lost 5 bases and J lost 6; bases outside the gene matches: 11. This CDR3 comprises 15 residues. The germline V gene has CDR1 SQVTM and CDR2 ANQGSEA.

CDR3 in amino acids: CASSPHPPGTGGSVTQYF. DNA of the CDR3: TGTGCCAGCTCACCCCACCCGCCAGGGACAGGGGGCTCGGTGACCCAGTACTTC. The chain links TRBV18 to TRBJ2-5; 12 nucleotides match TRBD1. Per germline, CDR1 KGHSH and CDR2 LQKENI. J was trimmed by 7 bases and V by 3 bases; bases with no gene match: 15. This CDR3 is built from 18 residues.

The rearrangement uses TRBV5-1 and TRBJ1-6, with TRBD1 identical over 7 bases. CDR3 length equals 17 residues. V dropped 5 bases and J dropped 2; count of bases not matched to a gene: 10. CDR1 is SGHRS and CDR2 is YFSETQ in the germline V gene. The CDR3 protein is CASRIDRDGTYNSPLHF. The CDR3 region has the DNA TGCGCCAGCAGGATCGACAGGGATGGCACCTATAATTCACCCCTCCACTTT. The variable domain in full, with the rest retrieved from reference TRBV5-1 and TRBJ1-6, is KAGVTQTPRYLIKTRGQQVTLSCSPISGHRSVSWYQQTPGQGLQFLFEYFSETQRNKGNFPGRFSGRQFSNSRSEMNVSTLELGDSALYLCASRIDRDGTYNSPLHFGNGTRLTVT.

The chain joins TRBV7-3 to TRBJ1-1; 9 nucleotides line up with TRBD1. Per the germline V gene, CDR1 is SGHTA and CDR2 is FQGTGA. V lost 0 bases and J lost 1; bases outside the gene matches: 0. The CDR3 extends over 15 amino acids. The CDR3 loop reads CASSLTGQGNTEAFF. The CDR3 coding sequence is TGTGCCAGCAGCTTAACGGGACAGGGGAACACTGAAGCTTTCTTT.

The chain has TRBV15 and TRBJ2-7, with D perhaps matching TRBD1 or TRBD2 (5 bases each). Germline CDR1 LNHNV, CDR2 YYDKDF (reference sequence). CDR3 length equals 14 residues. The V end lost 4 bases, the J end lost 3 bases, and 13 bases lay between the germline ends. CDR3 sequence reads: CATSIPTGGYEQYF. CDR3 DNA: TGTGCCACCAGCATACCGACTGGGGGCTACGAGCAGTACTTC.

The genes are TRBV12-5 and TRBJ2-7; D is unresolved. Germline V gene data show CDR1 as LGHNT and CDR2 as FRNRAP. This CDR3 contains 14 residues. The germline V and J ends were trimmed by 2 bases and 2 bases, with 10 bases remaining between them. CDR3: CASGLTGVAYEQYF. The DNA for the CDR3 is TGTGCTAGTGGTTTGACGGGTGTCGCCTACGAGCAGTACTTC. Filled out from reference TRBV12-5 and TRBJ2-7, the complete variable domain reads DARVTQTPRHKVTEMGQEVTMRCQPILGHNTVFWYRQTMMQGLELLAYFRNRAPLDDSGMPKDRFSAEMPDATLATLKIQPSEPRDSAVYFCASGLTGVAYEQYFGPGTRLTVT.

V gene TRBV6-5 combines with J gene TRBJ2-1; tentatively, D is TRBD2 (5 bases). V was shortened by 10 bases and J by 4 bases, with 17 bases between the two germline ends. The CDR3 spans 14 residues. CDR1 is MNHEY, CDR2 SVGAGI, per germline. As DNA, the CDR3 is TGTGCCACTCTCCGAGAGGGCCGTTACAATGAGCAGTTCTTC. Residues: CATLREGRYNEQFF.

The rearrangement uses TRBV7-2 and TRBJ2-3; TRBD1 agrees at 8 bases. The CDR3 consists of 15 residues. V lost 6 bases, J lost 2 bases, and 7 bases stayed unmatched. Germline V gene lookup returns CDR1 SGHTA and CDR2 FQGNSA. In nucleotides, the CDR3 is TGTGCCAGCAGTTCAAGACAGGGGATCACAGATACGCAGTATTTT. Encoded protein: CASSSRQGITDTQYF.

This clone was recorded a few times. This chain joins TRBV9 and TRBJ1-1, with D possibly matching TRBD1 (5 bases). Germline V CDR1 and CDR2: SGDLS, YYNGEE. The V end lost 4 bases, the J end lost 0 bases, and 13 bases lay between the germline ends. There are 15 residues in the CDR3. This chain's CDR3 is CASSLSGAMNTEAFF. CDR3 nucleotide sequence: TGTGCCAGCAGCCTAAGCGGGGCGATGAACACTGAAGCTTTCTTT.